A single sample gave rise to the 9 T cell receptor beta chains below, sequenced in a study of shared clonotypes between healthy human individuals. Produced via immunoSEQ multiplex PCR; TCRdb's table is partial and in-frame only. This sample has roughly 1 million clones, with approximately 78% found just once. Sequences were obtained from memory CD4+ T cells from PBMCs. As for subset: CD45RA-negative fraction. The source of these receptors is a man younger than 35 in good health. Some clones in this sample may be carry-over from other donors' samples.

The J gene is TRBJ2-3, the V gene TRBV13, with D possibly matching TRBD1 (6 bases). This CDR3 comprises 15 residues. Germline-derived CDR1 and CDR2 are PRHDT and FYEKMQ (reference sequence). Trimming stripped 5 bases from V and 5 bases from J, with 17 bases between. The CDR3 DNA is TGTGCCAGCAGCCTCTCGTACAGGGTTGAAGATACGCAGTATTTT. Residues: CASSLSYRVEDTQYF. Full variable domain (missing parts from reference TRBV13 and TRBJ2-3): AAGVIQSPRHLIKEKRETATLKCYPIPRHDTVYWYQQGPGQDPQFLISFYEKMQSDKGSIPDRFSAQQFSDYHSELNMSSLELGDSALYFCASSLSYRVEDTQYFGPGTRLTVL.

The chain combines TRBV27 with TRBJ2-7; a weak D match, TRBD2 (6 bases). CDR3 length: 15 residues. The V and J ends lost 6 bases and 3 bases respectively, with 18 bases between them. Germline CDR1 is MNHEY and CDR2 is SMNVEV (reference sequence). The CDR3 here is CASRVRGLENYEQYF. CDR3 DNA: TGTGCCAGCAGAGTCCGGGGACTGGAAAACTACGAGCAGTACTTC.

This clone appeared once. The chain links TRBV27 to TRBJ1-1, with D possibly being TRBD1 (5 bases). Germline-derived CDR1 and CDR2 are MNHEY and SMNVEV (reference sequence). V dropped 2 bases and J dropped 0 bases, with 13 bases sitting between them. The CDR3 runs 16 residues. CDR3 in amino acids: CASSLRAGRMNTEAFF. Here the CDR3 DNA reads TGTGCCAGCAGTTTAAGGGCGGGGCGGATGAACACTGAAGCTTTCTTT.

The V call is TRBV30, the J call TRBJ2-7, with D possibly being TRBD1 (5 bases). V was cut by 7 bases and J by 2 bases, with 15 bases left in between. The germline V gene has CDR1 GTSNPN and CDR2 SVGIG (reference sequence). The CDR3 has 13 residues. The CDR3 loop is CALSGKGTYEQYF. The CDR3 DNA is TGTGCCTTGTCAGGGAAAGGCACCTACGAGCAGTACTTC.

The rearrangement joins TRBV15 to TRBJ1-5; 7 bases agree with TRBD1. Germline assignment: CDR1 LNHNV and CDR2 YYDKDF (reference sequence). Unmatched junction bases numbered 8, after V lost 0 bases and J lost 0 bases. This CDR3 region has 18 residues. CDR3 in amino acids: CATSREQGWGYSNQPQHF. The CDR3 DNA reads TGTGCCACCAGCAGAGAACAGGGGTGGGGGTATAGCAATCAGCCCCAGCATTTT.

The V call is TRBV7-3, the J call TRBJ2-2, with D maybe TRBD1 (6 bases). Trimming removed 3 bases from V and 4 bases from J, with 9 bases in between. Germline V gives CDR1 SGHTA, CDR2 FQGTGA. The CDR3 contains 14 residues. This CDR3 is CASSFAGVTGELFF. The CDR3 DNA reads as TGTGCCAGCAGCTTTGCAGGGGTCACCGGGGAGCTGTTTTTT.

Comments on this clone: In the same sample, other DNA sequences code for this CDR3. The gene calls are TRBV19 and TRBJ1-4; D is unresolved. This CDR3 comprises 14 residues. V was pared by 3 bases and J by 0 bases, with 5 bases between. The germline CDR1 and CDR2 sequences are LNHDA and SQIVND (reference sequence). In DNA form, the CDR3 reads TGTGCCAGTAGTATCAGTGCAACTAATGAAAAACTGTTTTTT. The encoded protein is CASSISATNEKLFF.

The CDR3 DNA sequence: TGTGCCAGCAGTGGGTCCCGGGCCCCAGATACGCAGTATTTT. It specifies CASSGSRAPDTQYF. The gene calls are TRBV2 and TRBJ2-3, with no clear D. Germline V CDR1 and CDR2: SNHLY, FYNNEI. Trimming removed 4 bases from V and 4 bases from J, with 12 bases in between. This CDR3 comprises 14 residues.

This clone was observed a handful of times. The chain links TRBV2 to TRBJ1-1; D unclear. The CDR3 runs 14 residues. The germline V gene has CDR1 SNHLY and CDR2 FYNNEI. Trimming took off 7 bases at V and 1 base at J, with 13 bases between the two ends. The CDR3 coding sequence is TGTGCCAGCATTTCGACCGAACGGAACACTGAAGCTTTCTTT. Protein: CASISTERNTEAFF.